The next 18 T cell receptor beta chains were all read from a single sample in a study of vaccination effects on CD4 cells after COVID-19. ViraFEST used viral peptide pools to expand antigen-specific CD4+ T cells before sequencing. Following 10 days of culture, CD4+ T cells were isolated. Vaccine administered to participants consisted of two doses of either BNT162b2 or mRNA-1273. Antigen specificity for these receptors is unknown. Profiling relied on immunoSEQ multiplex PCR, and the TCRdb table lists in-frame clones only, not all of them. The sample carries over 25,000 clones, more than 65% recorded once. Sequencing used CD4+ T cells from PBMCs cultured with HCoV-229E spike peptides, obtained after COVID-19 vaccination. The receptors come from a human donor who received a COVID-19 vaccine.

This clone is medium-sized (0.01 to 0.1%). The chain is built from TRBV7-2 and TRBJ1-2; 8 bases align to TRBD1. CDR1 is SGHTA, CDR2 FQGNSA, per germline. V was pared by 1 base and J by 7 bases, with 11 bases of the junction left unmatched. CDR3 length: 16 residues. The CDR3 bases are TGTGCCAGCAGCTTAGAGGTCCTGGCAGGGGGCTCTGGCTACACCTTC. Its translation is CASSLEVLAGGSGYTF.

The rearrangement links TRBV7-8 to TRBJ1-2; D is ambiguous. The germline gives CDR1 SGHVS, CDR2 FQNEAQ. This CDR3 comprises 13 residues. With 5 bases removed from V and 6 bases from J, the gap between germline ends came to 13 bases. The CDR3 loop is CASSPPKEHGYTF. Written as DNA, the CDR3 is TGTGCCAGCAGCCCCCCCAAGGAGCATGGCTACACCTTC. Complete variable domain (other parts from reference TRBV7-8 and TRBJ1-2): GAGVSQSPRYKVAKRGQDVALRCDPISGHVSLFWYQQALGQGPEFLTYFQNEAQLDKSGLPSDRFFAERPEGSVSTLKIQRTQQEDSAVYLCASSPPKEHGYTFGSGTRLTVV.

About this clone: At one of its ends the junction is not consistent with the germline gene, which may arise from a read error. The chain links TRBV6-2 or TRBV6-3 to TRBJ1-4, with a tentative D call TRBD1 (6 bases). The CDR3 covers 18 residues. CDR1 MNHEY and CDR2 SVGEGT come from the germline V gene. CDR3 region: CASRYSGTSIPTNEKLFF. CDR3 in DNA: TGTGCCAGCAGATACTCCGGGACAAGCATCCCAACTAATGAAAAACTGTTTTTT.

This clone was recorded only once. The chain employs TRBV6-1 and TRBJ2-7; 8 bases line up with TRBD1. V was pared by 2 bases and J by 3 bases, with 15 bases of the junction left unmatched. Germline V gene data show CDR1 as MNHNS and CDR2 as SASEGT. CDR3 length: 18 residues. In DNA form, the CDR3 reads TGTGCCAGCAGTGAATCTCTCCAGGGACAGGTTCGAGTCTACGAGCAGTACTTC. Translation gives CASSESLQGQVRVYEQYF.

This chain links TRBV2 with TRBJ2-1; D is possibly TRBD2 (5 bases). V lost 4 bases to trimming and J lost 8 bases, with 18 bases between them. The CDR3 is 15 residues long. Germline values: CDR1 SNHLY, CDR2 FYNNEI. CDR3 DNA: TGTGCCAGCAGTGTTTCCCAAGGATACGGGGATGAGCAGTTCTTC. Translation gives CASSVSQGYGDEQFF.

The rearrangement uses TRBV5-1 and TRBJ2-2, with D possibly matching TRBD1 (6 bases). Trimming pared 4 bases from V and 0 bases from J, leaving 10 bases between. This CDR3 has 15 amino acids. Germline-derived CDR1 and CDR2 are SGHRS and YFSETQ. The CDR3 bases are TGCGCCAGCAGCCTCAACAGGGCGAACACCGGGGAGCTGTTTTTT. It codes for CASSLNRANTGELFF.

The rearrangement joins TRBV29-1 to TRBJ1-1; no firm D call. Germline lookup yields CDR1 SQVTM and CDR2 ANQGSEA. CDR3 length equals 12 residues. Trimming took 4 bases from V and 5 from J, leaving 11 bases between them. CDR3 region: CSVGYTDTEAFF. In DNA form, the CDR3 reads TGCAGCGTTGGGTATACGGATACTGAAGCTTTCTTT. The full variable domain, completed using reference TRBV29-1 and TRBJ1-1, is SAVISQKPSRDICQRGTSLTIQCQVDSQVTMMFWYRQQPGQSLTLIATANQGSEATYESGFVIDKFPISRPNLTFSTLTVSNMSPEDSSIYLCSVGYTDTEAFFGQGTRLTVV.

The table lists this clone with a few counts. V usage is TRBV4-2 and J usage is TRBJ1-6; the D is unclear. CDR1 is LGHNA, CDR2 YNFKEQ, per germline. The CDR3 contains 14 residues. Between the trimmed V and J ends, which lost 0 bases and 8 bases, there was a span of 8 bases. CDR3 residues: CASSQERQDSPLHF. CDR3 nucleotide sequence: TGTGCCAGCAGCCAAGAAAGGCAGGATTCACCCCTCCACTTT.

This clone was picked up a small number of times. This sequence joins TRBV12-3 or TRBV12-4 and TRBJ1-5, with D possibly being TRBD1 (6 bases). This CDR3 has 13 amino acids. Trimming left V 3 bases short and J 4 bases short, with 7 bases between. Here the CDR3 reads CASSFRGNQPQHF. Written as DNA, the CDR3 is TGTGCCAGCAGTTTCAGGGGAAATCAGCCCCAGCATTTT.

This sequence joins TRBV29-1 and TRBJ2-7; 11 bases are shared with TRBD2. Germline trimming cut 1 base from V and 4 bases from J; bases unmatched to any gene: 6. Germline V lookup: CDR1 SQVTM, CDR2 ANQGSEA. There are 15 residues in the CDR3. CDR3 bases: TGCAGCGTTGAAGCTTCCGGGACTAGCGGATACGAGCAGTACTTC. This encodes CSVEASGTSGYEQYF.

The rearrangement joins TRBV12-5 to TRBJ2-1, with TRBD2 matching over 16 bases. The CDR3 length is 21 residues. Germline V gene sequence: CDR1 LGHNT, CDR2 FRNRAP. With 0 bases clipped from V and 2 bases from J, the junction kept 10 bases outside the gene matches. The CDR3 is CASGLVGGGLAGGKAYNEQFF. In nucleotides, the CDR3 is TGTGCTAGTGGTTTGGTAGGAGGGGGACTAGCGGGAGGGAAGGCCTACAATGAGCAGTTCTTC.

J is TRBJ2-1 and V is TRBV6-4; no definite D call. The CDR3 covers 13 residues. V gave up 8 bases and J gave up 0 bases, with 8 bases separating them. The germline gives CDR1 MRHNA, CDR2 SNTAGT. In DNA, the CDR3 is TGTGCCAGCTTGCTTGGCTCCTACAATGAGCAGTTCTTC. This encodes CASLLGSYNEQFF.

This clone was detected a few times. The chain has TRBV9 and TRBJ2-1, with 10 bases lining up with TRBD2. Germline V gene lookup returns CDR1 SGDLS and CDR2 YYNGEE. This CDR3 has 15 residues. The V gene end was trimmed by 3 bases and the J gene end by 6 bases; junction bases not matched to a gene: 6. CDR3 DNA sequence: TGTGCCAGCAGCGAGGGACTAGCGAGAACCAATGAGCAGTTCTTC. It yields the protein CASSEGLARTNEQFF.

The CDR3 nucleotides read TGTGCCAGCAGCCGGGACCGGGGGAGGTACAATGAGCAGTTCTTC. Its protein product is CASSRDRGRYNEQFF. J is TRBJ2-1 and V is TRBV6-6; D might be TRBD2 (6 bases). CDR1 and CDR2 (germline): MNHNY, SVGAGI (reference sequence). Trimming cost V 6 bases and J 4 bases, with 16 bases left between them. The CDR3 extends over 15 amino acids.

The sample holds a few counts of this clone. CDR3 protein: CASSRSVADTQYF. CDR3 nucleotide sequence: TGTGCCAGCAGCAGATCGGTTGCAGATACGCAGTATTTT. The chain uses TRBV6-5 and TRBJ2-3; no clear D. The CDR3 is 13 amino acids. CDR1 is MNHEY, CDR2 SVGAGI, per germline. Trimming removed 6 bases from V and 4 bases from J, with 11 bases in between.

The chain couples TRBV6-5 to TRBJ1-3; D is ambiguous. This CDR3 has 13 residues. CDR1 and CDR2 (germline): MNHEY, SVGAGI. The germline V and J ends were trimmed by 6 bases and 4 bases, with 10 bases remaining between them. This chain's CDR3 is CASSTTRGNTIYF. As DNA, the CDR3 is TGTGCCAGCAGCACAACTCGGGGAAACACCATATATTTT.

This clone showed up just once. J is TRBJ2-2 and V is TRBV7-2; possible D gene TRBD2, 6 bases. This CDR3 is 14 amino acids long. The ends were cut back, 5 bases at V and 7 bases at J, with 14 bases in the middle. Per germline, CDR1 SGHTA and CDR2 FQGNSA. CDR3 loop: CASSETRLSGELFF. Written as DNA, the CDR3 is TGTGCCAGCAGCGAGACTAGACTTAGCGGGGAGCTGTTTTTT.

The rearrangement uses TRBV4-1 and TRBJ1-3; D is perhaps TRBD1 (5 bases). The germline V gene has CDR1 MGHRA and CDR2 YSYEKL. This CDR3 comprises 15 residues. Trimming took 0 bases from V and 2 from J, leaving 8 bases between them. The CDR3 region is CASSQDGGTGNTIYF. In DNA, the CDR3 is TGCGCCAGCAGCCAAGACGGGGGAACTGGAAACACCATATATTTT.